Each of the 26 T cell receptor delta chains below was sequenced from the same sample in a study of gamma-delta T cells after stem cell transplantation. TCRdb reprocessed the RT-PCR reads using CATT. The sample records fewer than 12,000 delta-chain clones, roughly 1.3% being singletons. Sequenced input: gamma-delta T cells. These receptors were collected from a human donor. It is not recorded whose cells these are; they may come from a transplant donor.

This clone was found a few times. A much more abundant neighbour one base away suggests this may be a read error. Other DNA sequences in this sample translate to the same CDR3. The J gene is TRDJ1, the V gene TRDV2, with 8 bases aligning to TRDD3. The CDR3 spans 18 residues. V trimming: 4 bases; J trimming: 0 bases; junction bases outside the gene matches: 15. The germline V gene has CDR1 GEAIGNYY and CDR2 EKD. The CDR3 DNA sequence: TGTGCCTGTGATCCAACTTCTTCACTACTGGGGGACACCGATAAACTCATCTTT. It encodes CACDPTSSLLGDTDKLIF.

This clone was seen only a few times. A far larger clone differs by one base, so this is likely a read error. Different DNA sequences within this sample yield the same CDR3. This chain joins TRDV2 and TRDJ1, with 12 nucleotides matching TRDD3. Germline CDR1 GEAIGNYY, CDR2 EKD. This CDR3 has 17 residues. The CDR3 region is CACDTVGTGGYTDKLIF. The CDR3 DNA follows: TGTGCCTGTGACACCGTGGGTACTGGGGGATACACTGATAAACTCATCTTT.

The table lists this clone with a few counts. The rearrangement uses TRDV2 and TRDJ1; 12 bases agree with TRDD3. The CDR3 spans 19 residues. J was trimmed by 0 bases and V by 4 bases; bases with no gene match: 14. From germline, CDR1 is GEAIGNYY and CDR2 EKD. The CDR3 protein is CACENLGDTASSHTDKLIF. DNA for the CDR3: TGTGCCTGTGAGAATCTGGGGGATACGGCCTCTTCCCACACCGATAAACTCATCTTT.

By sample fraction, this clone is medium-sized. The V and J genes are TRDV2 and TRDJ1, with 11 nucleotides matching TRDD3. V gave up 0 bases and J gave up 1 base; unmatched junction bases: 3. The CDR3 sequence is 16 residues long. From germline, CDR1 is GEAIGNYY and CDR2 EKD. The CDR3 loop is CACDTMGDTSTDKLIF. Here the CDR3 DNA reads TGTGCCTGTGACACCATGGGGGATACGAGCACCGATAAACTCATCTTT.

This clone has a handful of counts. The TCRdb record carries a much larger clone's protein, which differs from this DNA's translation at residue 9; a read error is the likely cause, and the protein listed here is the DNA translation. The chain recombines TRDV2 with TRDJ1; 7 bases fit TRDD3. Losses at the gene ends were 3 bases for V and 2 bases for J; bases not matched to a gene: 8. The CDR3 totals 15 residues. CDR1 is GEAIGNYY, CDR2 EKD, per germline. This chain's CDR3 is CACDLTGAKTDKLIF. In DNA form, the CDR3 reads TGTGCCTGTGACCTTACTGGGGCGAAAACCGATAAACTCATCTTT.

This clone has at least ten counts. Other DNA sequences from this sample encode an identical CDR3 as well. V is TRDV2 and J is TRDJ1; D ambiguous. The CDR3 consists of 13 residues. Trimming took off 0 bases at V and 5 bases at J, with 9 bases between the two ends. The V gene's germline CDR1 is GEAIGNYY and CDR2 EKD. The CDR3 DNA follows: TGTGCCTGTGACACCATAGGGTCTGATAAACTCATCTTT. The encoded protein is CACDTIGSDKLIF.

Remarks on this clone: A much larger clone lies a single base off, so this may be a read error. The chain carries TRDV2 and TRDJ3, with TRDD3 matching over 8 bases. The CDR3 runs to 21 residues. CDR1 is GEAIGNYY, CDR2 EKD, per germline. The chain's CDR3 is CACDTPPTGDTVSWDTRQVFF. The CDR3 nucleotides read TGTGCCTGTGACACGCCGCCCACTGGGGATACAGTCTCCTGGGACACCCGACAGGTGTTTTTC.

This clone was counted only a few times. One base separates it from a far larger clone, so it is likely a read error. Other DNA sequences in this sample translate to the same CDR3. The chain has TRDV2 and TRDJ1, with 9 bases matching TRDD3. The V gene's germline CDR1 is GEAIGNYY and CDR2 EKD. CDR3 length equals 17 residues. The CDR3 is CACDMVLGESYTDKLIF. The CDR3 nucleotides are TGCGCCTGTGACATGGTACTGGGGGAATCCTACACCGATAAACTCATCTTT.

Note on this clone: TCRdb's protein for this DNA is that of a much larger clone and differs from the translation at residue 6, likely a read error; the protein shown is the DNA translation. The chain employs TRDV2 and TRDJ1, with a weak D call TRDD3 (5 bases). V shed 1 base and J shed 2 bases, with 22 bases lying between them. This CDR3 has 18 amino acids. The germline V gene encodes CDR1 GEAIGNYY and CDR2 EKD. The CDR3 DNA reads as TGTGCCTGTGACACTCCCCTCCCTCGTGGGATGCCGACCGATAAACTCATCTTT. Protein product: CACDTPLPRGMPTDKLIF.

The table lists this clone with a few counts. TCRdb pairs this DNA with a much larger clone's protein that differs at residue 17, likely a read error; the protein shown was translated from the DNA. The V and J genes are TRDV2 and TRDJ1; tentative D call: TRDD3 (6 bases). CDR3 length: 20 amino acids. Germline CDR1 is GEAIGNYY and CDR2 is EKD. The CDR3 bases are TGTGCCTGTGACACCCTCGACGGCCGTACTGGGACACCTTACACCGATGAACTCATCTTT. Residues: CACDTLDGRTGTPYTDELIF.

On this clone: TCRdb lists the protein of a much larger clone for this DNA, which differs at residue 4, so this is likely a read error; the protein given here is translated from the DNA itself. The chain carries TRDV2 and TRDJ1; D gene ambiguous. The CDR3 has 14 residues. Per germline, CDR1 GEAIGNYY and CDR2 EKD. The CDR3 is CACGTVEYTDKLIF. The CDR3, as DNA: TGTGCCTGTGGCACCGTTGAGTACACCGATAAACTCATCTTT.

Notes on this clone: Given a much more abundant clone one base away, this may be a read error. Different DNA sequences within this sample yield the same CDR3. The rearrangement joins TRDV2 to TRDJ1; TRDD3 aligns across 8 bases. The CDR3 length is 20 residues. The germline CDR1 and CDR2 sequences are GEAIGNYY and EKD. The DNA for the CDR3 is TGTGCCTGTGACGCCGTCGAGGGTGCTGGGGGACTATTCTACACCGACAAACTCATCTTT. Its protein product is CACDAVEGAGGLFYTDKLIF.

This clone showed up just a few times. Translating this DNA gives a protein that differs at residue 11 from the TCRdb one, which belongs to a much larger clone; a read error is likely, and the protein shown is this translation. The J gene is TRDJ1, the V gene TRDV2; 12 positions agree with TRDD3. V lost 1 base and J lost 4; bases outside the gene matches: 6. From germline, CDR1 is GEAIGNYY and CDR2 EKD. CDR3 length: 16 amino acids. In nucleotides, the CDR3 is TGTGCCTGTGACACGCTGGGGGATACGCAGGACGATAAACTCATCTTT. This codes for CACDTLGDTQDDKLIF.

Comment on this clone: The protein TCRdb lists belongs to a much larger clone and differs from this DNA's translation at residue 10, which points to a read error; the protein shown is made from the DNA. At the DNA level, this CDR3 is encoded by other sequences in the same sample as well. J is TRDJ1 and V is TRDV2; 10 nucleotides align to TRDD3. Germline trimming cut 1 base from V and 0 bases from J; bases unmatched to any gene: 7. The CDR3 is made up of 17 amino acids. Germline CDR1 and CDR2: GEAIGNYY and EKD. Written as DNA, the CDR3 is TGTGCCTGTGACACGGTACTGGGGGATGCCTACACCGATAAACTCATCTTT. Translating it yields CACDTVLGDAYTDKLIF.

As concerns this clone: This likely stems from a read error, as it lies one base from a far larger clone. This chain joins TRDV2 and TRDJ2, with 11 nucleotides matching TRDD3. Germline V gene sequence: CDR1 GEAIGNYY, CDR2 EKD. The CDR3 is 20 amino acids. The DNA of the CDR3 is TGTGCCTGTGACACCGTTCGACTGGGGGATAGTGTGGCTTTGGCAGCACAACTCTTCTTT. Translated: CACDTVRLGDSVALAAQLFF.

To note about this clone: This DNA's translation and the protein TCRdb lists, from a much larger clone, do not match at residue 7, likely due to a read error; the protein shown is translated from the DNA. The rearrangement links TRDV2 to TRDJ1; the D is unclear. The CDR3 is made up of 16 amino acids. Germline V gene lookup returns CDR1 GEAIGNYY and CDR2 EKD. The V end lost 0 bases, the J end lost 2 bases, and 15 bases lay between the germline ends. The CDR3 reads CACDTVEDRGTDKLIF. In DNA, the CDR3 is TGTGCCTGTGACACCGTCGAGGATCGAGGGACCGATAAACTCATCTTT.

This clone was seen only a few times. This likely stems from a read error, as it lies one base from a far larger clone. Other DNA sequences from this sample encode an identical CDR3 as well. The chain joins TRDV2 to TRDJ1; 11 bases line up with TRDD3. The CDR3 totals 18 residues. V shed 0 bases and J 0 bases; nucleotides not matched to a gene: 8. Looked up from germline, CDR1 is GEAIGNYY and CDR2 is EKD. Here the CDR3 DNA reads TGTGCCTGTGACACCGTGGGGGATACGGCACAATACACCGATAAACTCATCTTT. Protein sequence: CACDTVGDTAQYTDKLIF.

This clone was detected many times. Different DNA sequences within this sample yield the same CDR3. The chain is built from TRDV2 and TRDJ3; TRDD3 agrees at 9 bases. The CDR3 extends over 18 amino acids. Trimming cost V 0 bases and J 0 bases; bases outside gene matches: 2. Germline CDR1 reads GEAIGNYY; CDR2 reads EKD. The CDR3 nucleotides read TGTGCCTGTGACACCACTGGGGGAAGCTCCTGGGACACCCGACAGATGTTTTTC. Amino acid sequence: CACDTTGGSSWDTRQMFF.

This clone was detected a few times. The protein TCRdb gives is from a much larger clone and does not agree with this DNA's translation at residue 3, likely a read error; the protein shown here comes from the DNA. This chain links TRDV2 with TRDJ1, with unresolved D. The CDR3 loop spans 13 amino acids. Germline V gives CDR1 GEAIGNYY, CDR2 EKD. CDR3 residues: CAYDTIGSDKLIF. The CDR3 DNA sequence: TGTGCCTATGACACCATAGGGAGCGATAAACTCATCTTT.

Only a few counts were recorded for this clone. This is likely an artifact of a read error, given a far larger clone one base away. Other DNA sequences in the same sample also yield this CDR3. This chain links TRDV2 with TRDJ1; the match to TRDD3 covers 9 bases. Germline V lookup: CDR1 GEAIGNYY, CDR2 EKD. This CDR3 spans 17 amino acids. Trimming at V came to 0 bases and at J to 8 bases, leaving 15 bases not matched to a gene. The CDR3 region is CACDTVEGIRQTQKLIF. CDR3 nucleotide sequence: TGTGCCTGTGACACCGTGGAGGGGATACGCCAGACTCAAAAACTCATCTTT.

By its share, this clone is medium-sized. The V call is TRDV2, the J call TRDJ1; 8 bases map to TRDD3. This CDR3 is 16 amino acids long. Germline V gene sequence: CDR1 GEAIGNYY, CDR2 EKD. The V segment lost 3 bases and the J segment 2 bases; nucleotides outside the gene matches: 10. CDR3 bases: TGTGCCTGTGACTCAATGGGGGATCCTGGAACCGATAAACTCATCTTT. Its translation is CACDSMGDPGTDKLIF.

This clone is medium-sized by share. At the DNA level, this CDR3 is encoded by other sequences in the same sample as well. The chain joins TRDV2 to TRDJ3; 10 bases are a match to TRDD3. The CDR3 runs to 21 residues. V lost 0 bases to trimming and J lost 2 bases; unmatched junction nucleotides: 12. In germline, CDR1 is GEAIGNYY, CDR2 EKD. This CDR3 reads CACDTLLGDPHRAWDTRQMFF. CDR3 DNA: TGTGCCTGTGACACCCTACTGGGGGATCCCCACCGCGCCTGGGACACCCGACAGATGTTTTTC.

This clone has a count of ten or more. A far larger clone is just one base off, so this is likely a read error. The chain recombines TRDV2 with TRDJ1, with 8 bases identical to TRDD3. This CDR3 spans 19 amino acids. Germline V gene data show CDR1 as GEAIGNYY and CDR2 as EKD. The J segment lost 3 bases and the V segment lost 3 bases, leaving 20 bases of the junction unmatched. DNA for the CDR3: TGTGCCTGTGACGCCGTGGTTGTGACTGGGGGCCGATCATCCGATAAACTCATCTTT. Protein product: CACDAVVVTGGRSSDKLIF.

This clone occurred a few times. The rearrangement joins TRDV2 to TRDJ1; 12 bases line up with TRDD3. Germline assignment: CDR1 GEAIGNYY and CDR2 EKD. The CDR3 has 21 residues. The V gene end was trimmed by 3 bases and the J gene end by 3 bases; junction bases not matched to a gene: 22. The CDR3 region has the DNA TGTGCCTGTGACTCGATCGAACTGGGGGATACAAGGCCAGGTGTGGCCGATAAACTCATCTTT. Translated: CACDSIELGDTRPGVADKLIF.

This clone was seen more than once but under ten times. Germline is not matched at one junction end, which may reflect a read error. This specimen includes other DNA sequences encoding the same CDR3. Here the CDR3 reads CACDRLGGTNKLIF. Written as DNA, the CDR3 is TGTGCCTGTGACCGACTGGGGGGCACCAATAAACTCATCTTT. The rearrangement uses TRDV2 and TRDJ1, with 8 bases matching TRDD3. CDR1 is GEAIGNYY, CDR2 EKD, per germline. The CDR3 runs 14 residues.

This clone was counted ten times or more. The chain carries TRDV2 and TRDJ1, with D unresolved. Germline values: CDR1 GEAIGNYY, CDR2 EKD. Trimming removed 1 base from V and 0 bases from J, with 8 bases in between. The CDR3 loop spans 14 amino acids. For the CDR3, the DNA is TGTGCCTGTGACACGATAACCAACACCGATAAACTCATCTTT. Protein product: CACDTITNTDKLIF.